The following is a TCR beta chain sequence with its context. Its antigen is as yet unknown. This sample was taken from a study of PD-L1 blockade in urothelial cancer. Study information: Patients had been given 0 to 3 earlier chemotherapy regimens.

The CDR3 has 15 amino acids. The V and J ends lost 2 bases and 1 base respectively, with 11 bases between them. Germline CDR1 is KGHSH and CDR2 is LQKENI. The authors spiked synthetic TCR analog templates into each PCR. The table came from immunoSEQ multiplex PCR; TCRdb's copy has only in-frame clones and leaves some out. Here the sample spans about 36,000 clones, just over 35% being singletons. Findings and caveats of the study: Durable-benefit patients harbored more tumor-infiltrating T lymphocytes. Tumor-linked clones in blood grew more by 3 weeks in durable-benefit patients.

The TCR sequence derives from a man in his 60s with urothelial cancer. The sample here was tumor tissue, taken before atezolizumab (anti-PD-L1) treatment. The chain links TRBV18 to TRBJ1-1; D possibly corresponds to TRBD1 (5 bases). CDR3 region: CASSPVQGTNTEAFF. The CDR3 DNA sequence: TGTGCCAGCTCACCAGTCCAGGGCACGAACACTGAAGCTTTCTTT.